This section outlines one T cell receptor (beta chain) sequence together with its context. As yet, its antigen is unknown. Germline V gene sequence: CDR1 SGHAT, CDR2 FQNNGV. The V end lost 5 bases, the J end lost 4 bases, and 15 bases lay between the germline ends. The CDR3 runs 14 residues. This specimen comes from a study of Graves' ophthalmopathy and Graves' hyperthyroidism. General study results and limits: A majority of expanded thyroid clonotypes exceeding 0.001 frequency were likewise present in blood.

CDR3 regions of TCR beta were amplified from RNA transcripts. Amplification began with first-round RT-PCR using HTBI primers, then second-round multiplex PCR was performed. TCRdb ran MiXCR on the multiplex PCR reads and lists one entry per CDR3 protein. The sample contains 650,000 to 900,000 distinct CDR3 sequences, around 40% of which appear only once. Ophthalmopathic donors had moderate-to-severe activity, CAS ≥3 and NOSPECS ≥4, with disease that had lasted under 3 months. Pregnant or lactating patients and those with other autoimmune diseases or uncontrolled infections were excluded. V gene TRBV11-2 combines with J gene TRBJ2-7; D is perhaps TRBD1 (5 bases). The sequencing input was peripheral blood. The TCR sequence derives from an adult man with Graves' ophthalmopathy. The DNA for the CDR3 is TGTGCCAGCAGCCCCACGACAGTTCCTTACGAGCAGTACTTC. Protein sequence: CASSPTTVPYEQYF.